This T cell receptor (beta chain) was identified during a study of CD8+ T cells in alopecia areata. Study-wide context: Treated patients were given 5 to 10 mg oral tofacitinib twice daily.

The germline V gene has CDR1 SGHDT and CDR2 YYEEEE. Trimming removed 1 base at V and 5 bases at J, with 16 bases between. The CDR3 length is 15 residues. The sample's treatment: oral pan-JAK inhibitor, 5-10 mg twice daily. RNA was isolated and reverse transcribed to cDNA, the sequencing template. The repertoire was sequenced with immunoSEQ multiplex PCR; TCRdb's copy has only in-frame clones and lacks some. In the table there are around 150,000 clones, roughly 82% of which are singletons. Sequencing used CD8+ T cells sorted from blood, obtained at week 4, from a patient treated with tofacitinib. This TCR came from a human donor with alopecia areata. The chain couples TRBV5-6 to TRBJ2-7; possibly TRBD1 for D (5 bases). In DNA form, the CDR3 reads TGTGCCAGCAGCTTGATAAGGGGCGTAGGTAACGAGCAGTACTTC. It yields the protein CASSLIRGVGNEQYF.